These 26 T cell receptor beta chains were all obtained from the same sample, sequenced in a study of T cell responses to AZD1222 COVID-19 vaccine. The method was immunoSEQ multiplex PCR; TCRdb's version includes in-frame clones alone and lacks a portion of them. The sample lists 90,000 to 150,000 clones; roughly 90% were seen once. This material consisted of peripheral blood, taken on day 0 of AZD1222 vaccination. Receptors originate from an adult in good health.

Of note for this clone: Distinct nucleotide sequences in the sample also encode this CDR3. The chain couples TRBV5-1 to TRBJ1-1; TRBD1 is a possible D gene (5 bases). V gave up 1 base and J gave up 0 bases, with 7 bases separating them. The CDR3 totals 14 residues. Germline V CDR1 and CDR2: SGHRS, YFSETQ. The CDR3 DNA reads as TGCGCCAGCAGCTTGTGGGGCATGAACACTGAAGCTTTCTTT. Protein: CASSLWGMNTEAFF.

The genes are TRBV5-4 and TRBJ1-2; TRBD1 is a possible D gene (6 bases). Trimming removed 0 bases at V and 5 bases at J, with 14 bases between. Germline CDR1 and CDR2: SGHNT and YYREEE (reference sequence). The CDR3 covers 15 residues. The CDR3 DNA reads TGTGCCAGCAGCTTGGTTGGCAGGGGAGCGTATGGCTACACCTTC. Translation: CASSLVGRGAYGYTF.

The J gene is TRBJ1-4, the V gene TRBV27; D is uncertain. This CDR3 has 15 residues. Trimming shortened V by 8 bases and J by 0 bases, and 13 bases separated the two germline ends. Germline V gene data show CDR1 as MNHEY and CDR2 as SMNVEV (reference sequence). The CDR3 DNA reads as TGTGCCAGCGCGACACAATATGCAACTAATGAAAAACTGTTTTTT. It translates to CASATQYATNEKLFF.

The chain links TRBV10-3 to TRBJ2-5; 7 nucleotides line up with TRBD1. The CDR3 runs 14 residues. Unmatched junction bases numbered 8, after V lost 10 bases and J lost 0 bases. Germline V gene sequence: CDR1 ENHRY, CDR2 SYGVKD. This CDR3 reads CATAEGANQETQYF. The DNA of the CDR3 is TGTGCCACGGCCGAGGGGGCCAACCAAGAGACCCAGTACTTC.

This clone was recorded once. The V call is TRBV5-1, the J call TRBJ1-2; TRBD1 might be the D (6 bases). Germline CDR1 and CDR2: SGHRS and YFSETQ. The CDR3 is 17 amino acids. Deletions cut 3 bases from V and 2 bases from J, with 20 bases between. CDR3 bases: TGCGCCAGCAGCTCCAGCTCCGGGACATCGACCAACTATGGCTACACCTTC. Amino acids: CASSSSSGTSTNYGYTF.

In the case of this clone: Germline and junction disagree at one end, which may indicate a read error. The chain recombines TRBV7-7 with TRBJ2-2; TRBD1 matches 9 bases. This CDR3 is 15 amino acids long. The germline CDR1 and CDR2 sequences are SSHAT and FNYEAQ (reference sequence). Written as DNA, the CDR3 is TGTGCTAGCAGCTTGGACAGGGGGAACACCGGGGAGCTGTTTTTT. Protein sequence: CASSLDRGNTGELFF.

V is TRBV5-3 and J is TRBJ1-2; possibly TRBD1 for D (5 bases). TRBV5-3 is annotated as an ORF whose role is uncertain. This CDR3 comprises 13 residues. The V end lost 6 bases, the J end lost 4 bases, and 13 bases lay between the germline ends. The CDR3 loop reads CARKGASIYGYTF. The DNA of the CDR3 is TGTGCCAGAAAAGGGGCCTCAATCTATGGCTACACCTTC.

The table lists this clone with a few counts. The V and J genes are TRBV9 and TRBJ2-3, with 10 bases that match TRBD2. Germline V gene data show CDR1 as SGDLS and CDR2 as YYNGEE. The CDR3 has 16 residues. V lost 4 bases and J lost 5; bases outside the gene matches: 10. CDR3 residues: CASSPRLAGEGDTQYF. CDR3 DNA: TGTGCCAGCAGCCCCAGACTAGCGGGCGAGGGAGATACGCAGTATTTT.

V gene TRBV18 combines with J gene TRBJ1-1; 8 bases line up with TRBD1. This CDR3 is 15 amino acids long. V was pared by 3 bases and J by 2 bases, with 5 bases of the junction left unmatched. The V gene's germline CDR1 is KGHSH and CDR2 LQKENI. In DNA, the CDR3 is TGTGCCAGCTCACCGGACAGGGCACTTAACACTGAAGCTTTCTTT. Encoded protein: CASSPDRALNTEAFF.

This chain uses TRBV11-2 with TRBJ2-7; D may match TRBD1 or TRBD2 (5 bases each). CDR3 size: 15 residues. CDR1 is SGHAT, CDR2 FQNNGV, per germline. Trimming pared 8 bases from V and 0 bases from J, leaving 17 bases between. CDR3 sequence reads: CASGQPGANSYEQYF. CDR3 sequence (DNA): TGTGCCAGCGGCCAGCCCGGGGCTAACTCCTACGAGCAGTACTTC.

This clone has just one count. This chain joins TRBV27 and TRBJ2-5, with TRBD1 as a possible D gene (6 bases). This CDR3 has 15 residues. V was clipped by 3 bases and J by 4 bases, with 15 bases between them. CDR1 is MNHEY, CDR2 SMNVEV, per germline (reference sequence). The CDR3 is CASSLLGRGGETQYF. CDR3 DNA sequence: TGTGCCAGCAGTTTGTTGGGCCGAGGGGGAGAGACCCAGTACTTC.

The chain uses TRBV2 and TRBJ1-4; 7 bases align to TRBD1. CDR3 length: 14 amino acids. Trimming cost V 5 bases and J 5 bases; bases outside gene matches: 5. The germline V gene encodes CDR1 SNHLY and CDR2 FYNNEI. Here the CDR3 reads CASSRQGRNEKLFF. The DNA for the CDR3 is TGTGCCAGCAGTCGACAGGGTCGCAATGAAAAACTGTTTTTT.

This clone was detected only once. This chain's CDR3 is CASTRGRGSTDTQYF. The CDR3 bases are TGTGCCAGCACTAGAGGCCGGGGGAGCACAGATACGCAGTATTTT. The genes are TRBV11-1 and TRBJ2-3, with D tentatively TRBD2 (6 bases). CDR1 and CDR2 (germline): SGHAT, FQDESV (reference sequence). CDR3 length equals 15 residues. The V and J ends lost 7 bases and 0 bases respectively, with 14 bases between them.

On this clone itself: One end of the junction does not line up with germline, which may come from a read error. This chain connects TRBV6-2 or TRBV6-3 to TRBJ1-1, with D hard to call. Per the germline V gene, CDR1 is MNHEY and CDR2 is SVGEGT. The CDR3 totals 13 residues. The chain's CDR3 is CASSVIMNTETFF. CDR3 nucleotides: TGTGCCAGCAGTGTGATCATGAACACTGAAACTTTCTTT.

The rearrangement joins TRBV4-1 to TRBJ1-5; the D gene is possibly TRBD1 (5 bases). Trimming took off 1 base at V and 2 bases at J, with 9 bases between the two ends. Germline V lookup: CDR1 MGHRA, CDR2 YSYEKL. The CDR3 covers 15 residues. CDR3 bases: TGCGCCAGCAGCCAAGTACAGGAAGGCAATCAGCCCCAGCATTTT. Translating it yields CASSQVQEGNQPQHF.

This clone was seen a handful of times. V gene TRBV27 combines with J gene TRBJ2-7; the D gene is possibly TRBD1 (6 bases). The ends were cut back, 6 bases at V and 3 bases at J, with 18 bases in the middle. CDR1 is MNHEY and CDR2 is SMNVEV in the germline V gene (reference sequence). The CDR3 is 15 amino acids. CDR3 bases: TGTGCCAGCAGCTCACGGGCCGGGACAAGCTACGAGCAGTACTTC. Encoded protein: CASSSRAGTSYEQYF.

This clone occurred once. This sequence joins TRBV11-2 and TRBJ1-4; 9 bases are a match to TRBD1. J gave up 2 bases and V 0 bases, and 1 base lay outside the gene matches. The V gene's germline CDR1 is SGHAT and CDR2 FQNNGV. The CDR3 length is 16 residues. CDR3 protein: CASSLDTGGTNEKLFF. In nucleotides, the CDR3 is TGTGCCAGCAGCTTAGATACAGGGGGCACTAATGAAAAACTGTTTTTT.

V and J are TRBV7-6 and TRBJ2-7; 8 nucleotides match TRBD2. This CDR3 has 17 amino acids. The V gene end was trimmed by 6 bases and the J gene end by 3 bases; junction bases not matched to a gene: 16. Germline V gene sequence: CDR1 SGHVS, CDR2 FNYEAQ. For the CDR3, the DNA is TGTGCCAGCAGTCCCCACGAACCGGGACTAGTCGACTACGAGCAGTACTTC. It codes for CASSPHEPGLVDYEQYF.

The chain has TRBV7-9 and TRBJ2-2; 9 bases fit TRBD1. Germline assignment: CDR1 SEHNR and CDR2 FQNEAQ (reference sequence). The V segment lost 5 bases and the J segment 7 bases; nucleotides outside the gene matches: 8. There are 15 residues in the CDR3. DNA for the CDR3: TGTGCCAGCAGCAAAGGACAGGGGAAGGGCGGGGAGCTGTTTTTT. Amino acids: CASSKGQGKGGELFF.

The chain combines TRBV2 with TRBJ1-3; the D is unclear. The germline V gene encodes CDR1 SNHLY and CDR2 FYNNEI. This CDR3 is built from 13 residues. V lost 6 bases and J 3 bases, leaving 9 bases between the germline ends. The CDR3 loop reads CASSQEGGNTIYF. CDR3 nucleotides: TGTGCCAGCAGCCAGGAGGGTGGAAACACCATATATTTT.

This chain connects TRBV9 to TRBJ1-1, with D possibly matching TRBD1 (5 bases). The CDR3 loop spans 13 amino acids. The germline V gene encodes CDR1 SGDLS and CDR2 YYNGEE. V lost 10 bases and J 0 bases, leaving 13 bases between the germline ends. The CDR3 loop reads CASQGVLNTEAFF. The CDR3, as DNA: TGTGCCTCTCAGGGTGTCTTGAACACTGAAGCTTTCTTT.

The J gene is TRBJ1-2, the V gene TRBV20-1, with D unclear. This CDR3 region has 10 residues. Germline values: CDR1 DFQATT, CDR2 SNEGSKA (reference sequence). V lost 5 bases and J 6 bases, leaving 7 bases between the germline ends. The CDR3: CSAQRDGYTF. In DNA form, the CDR3 reads TGCAGTGCTCAGAGGGATGGCTACACCTTC.

This clone occurred once. V usage is TRBV5-5 and J usage is TRBJ2-5; D ambiguous. The V and J ends lost 0 bases and 1 base respectively, with 4 bases between them. The CDR3 is 13 residues long. In germline, CDR1 is SGHKS, CDR2 YYEKEE (reference sequence). The CDR3 protein is CASSLALQETQYF. For the CDR3, the DNA is TGTGCCAGCAGCTTGGCCCTCCAAGAGACCCAGTACTTC.

The J gene is TRBJ1-6, the V gene TRBV12-3 or TRBV12-4; D gene uncertain. The CDR3 has 12 amino acids. V lost 4 bases and J lost 10, with 8 bases in between. The CDR3 reads CASSSMRSPLHF. CDR3 sequence (DNA): TGTGCCAGCAGTTCGATGCGGTCACCCCTCCACTTT.

This rearrangement joins TRBV19 to TRBJ1-2; tentative D call: TRBD1 (5 bases). Trimming took off 2 bases at V and 7 bases at J, with 14 bases between the two ends. The CDR3 contains 14 residues. CDR1 is LNHDA, CDR2 SQIVND, per germline (reference sequence). CDR3 bases: TGTGCCAGTAGTATACAGGACGCTAGGGGTGGCTACACCTTC. Translation gives CASSIQDARGGYTF.

The CDR3 sequence: CASSGQRGMQYF. In DNA, the CDR3 is TGTGCCAGCAGCGGACAGCGGGGTATGCAGTATTTT. The chain recombines TRBV7-3 with TRBJ2-3, with D possibly being TRBD2 (7 bases). Deletions cut 5 bases from V and 11 bases from J, with 14 bases between. The length of the CDR3 is 12 residues. Germline-derived CDR1 and CDR2 are SGHTA and FQGTGA.